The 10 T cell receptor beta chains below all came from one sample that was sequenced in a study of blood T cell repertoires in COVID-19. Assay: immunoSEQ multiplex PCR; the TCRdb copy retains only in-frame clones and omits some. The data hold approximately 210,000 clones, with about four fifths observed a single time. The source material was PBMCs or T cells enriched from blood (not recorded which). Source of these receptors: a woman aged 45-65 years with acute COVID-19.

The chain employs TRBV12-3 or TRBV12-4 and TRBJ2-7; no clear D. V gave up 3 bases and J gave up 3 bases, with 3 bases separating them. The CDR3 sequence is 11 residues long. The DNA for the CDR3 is TGTGCCAGCAGTTTTCGCTACGAGCAGTACTTC. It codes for CASSFRYEQYF.

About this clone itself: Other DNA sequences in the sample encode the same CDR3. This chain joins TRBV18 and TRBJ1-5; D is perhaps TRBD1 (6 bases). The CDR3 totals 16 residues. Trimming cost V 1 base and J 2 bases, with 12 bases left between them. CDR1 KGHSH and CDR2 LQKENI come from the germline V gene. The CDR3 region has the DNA TGTGCCAGCTCACCACGCAGGGGCGATGGCAATCAGCCCCAGCATTTT. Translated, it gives CASSPRRGDGNQPQHF.

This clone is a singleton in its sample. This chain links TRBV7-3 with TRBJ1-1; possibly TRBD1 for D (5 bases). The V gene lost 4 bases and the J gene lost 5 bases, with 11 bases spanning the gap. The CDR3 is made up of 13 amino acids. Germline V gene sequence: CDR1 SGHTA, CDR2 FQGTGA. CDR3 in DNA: TGTGCCAGCAGCTATGGGGGAGGTACTGAAGCTTTCTTT. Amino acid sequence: CASSYGGGTEAFF.

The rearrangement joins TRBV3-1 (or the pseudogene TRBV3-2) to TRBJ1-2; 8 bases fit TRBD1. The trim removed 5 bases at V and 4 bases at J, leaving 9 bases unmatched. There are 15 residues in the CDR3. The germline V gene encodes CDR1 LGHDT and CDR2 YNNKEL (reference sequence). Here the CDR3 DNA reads TGTGCCAGCAGCTCCCCCGACAGGGGATTCTATGGCTACACCTTC. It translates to CASSSPDRGFYGYTF.

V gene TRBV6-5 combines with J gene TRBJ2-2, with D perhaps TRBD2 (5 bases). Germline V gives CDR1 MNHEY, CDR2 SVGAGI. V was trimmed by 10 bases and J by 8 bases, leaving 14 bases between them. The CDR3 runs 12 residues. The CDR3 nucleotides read TGTGCCACCTATCGGGGTTCTGGGGAGCTGTTTTTT. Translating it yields CATYRGSGELFF.

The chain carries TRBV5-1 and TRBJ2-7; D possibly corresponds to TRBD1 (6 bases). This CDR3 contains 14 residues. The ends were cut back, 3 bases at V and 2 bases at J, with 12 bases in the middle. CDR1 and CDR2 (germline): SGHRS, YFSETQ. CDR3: CASSSLEGAYEQYF. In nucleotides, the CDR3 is TGCGCCAGCAGCTCCTTAGAGGGGGCCTACGAGCAGTACTTC.

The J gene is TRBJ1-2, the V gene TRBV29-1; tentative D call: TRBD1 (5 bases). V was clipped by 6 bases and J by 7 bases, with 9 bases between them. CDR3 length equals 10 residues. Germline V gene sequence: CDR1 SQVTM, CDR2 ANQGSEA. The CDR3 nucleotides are TGCAGCGTCGGGGGATTTGGCTACACCTTC. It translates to CSVGGFGYTF.

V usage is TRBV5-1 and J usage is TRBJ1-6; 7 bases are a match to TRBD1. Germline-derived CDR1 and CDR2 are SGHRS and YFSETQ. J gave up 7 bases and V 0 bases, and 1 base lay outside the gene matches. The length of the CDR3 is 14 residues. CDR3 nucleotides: TGCGCCAGCAGCTTGGCACAGGGGAATTCACCCCTCCACTTT. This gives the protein CASSLAQGNSPLHF.

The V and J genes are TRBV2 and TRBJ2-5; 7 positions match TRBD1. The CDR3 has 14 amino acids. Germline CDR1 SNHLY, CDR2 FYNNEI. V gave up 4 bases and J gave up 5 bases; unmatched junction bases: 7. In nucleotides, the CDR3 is TGTGCCAGCAGTGCTATTTACAGGGGCGAGACCCAGTACTTC. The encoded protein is CASSAIYRGETQYF.

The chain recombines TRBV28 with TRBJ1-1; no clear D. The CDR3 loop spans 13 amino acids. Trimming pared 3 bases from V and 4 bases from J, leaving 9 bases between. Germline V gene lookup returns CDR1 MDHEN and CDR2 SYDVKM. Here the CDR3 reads CASSLEGPTEAFF. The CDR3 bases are TGTGCCAGCAGTTTGGAGGGCCCCACTGAAGCTTTCTTT.